The TCR beta chain described here comes from a study of T-cell reconstitution after alpha-beta-depleted transplantation in children. From germline, CDR1 is ENHRY and CDR2 SYGVKD. The V and J ends lost 2 bases and 3 bases respectively, with 10 bases between them. The CDR3 sequence is 14 residues long. Overall study findings and caveats: One year after transplant, T-cell counts and diversity came mostly from newly produced T cells. Reports say that about two months after transplant, the alpha-beta T cells came out of several hundred graft clones that had expanded. Several patients had high TCRbeta diversity at day 60; it came from surviving recipient T cells and thymic progenitors.

This clonotype was counted ten times or more. Its antigen is not known. Construction of the TCRbeta library involved unique molecular identifiers. TCRdb independently ran MiXCR on the PCR reads; one entry per CDR3 protein. Here the sample spans 150,000 to 250,000 distinct CDR3 sequences, 5% to 6.5% being singletons. V usage is TRBV10-3 and J usage is TRBJ1-1, with D uncertain. This specimen was PBMCs, taken before TCRalphabeta/CD19-depleted stem cell transplant. The origin of this receptor is a girl under three years old with combined immunodeficiency, due to receive a stem cell transplant. The CDR3 region is CAISEPDGHTEAFF. CDR3 bases: TGTGCCATCAGTGAGCCAGACGGCCACACTGAAGCTTTCTTT.